One sample yielded the 28 T cell receptor beta chains listed below, sequenced in a study of graft-versus-host responses after intestinal transplantation. Sequencing was performed with immunoSEQ multiplex PCR; in TCRdb, only in-frame clones are kept and a portion is missing. The sample lists about 90,000 clones, around four fifths occurring once. These TCRs are of unknown antigen specificity. Sequencing was performed on unstimulated CD8+ T cells sorted from spleen or lymph node cells, taken before intestinal transplant. Receptors originate from a human donor who received an intestinal transplant.

The chain couples TRBV11-2 to TRBJ2-5, with D possibly TRBD1 on 5 matching bases. CDR1 and CDR2 from the germline V gene are SGHAT and FQNNGV. V lost 5 bases and J lost 5, with 15 bases in between. The length of the CDR3 is 14 residues. The CDR3 reads CASSLPIGAETQYF. CDR3 DNA sequence: TGTGCCAGCAGCCTCCCTATTGGGGCGGAGACCCAGTACTTC. Using reference TRBV11-2 and TRBJ2-5 for the parts outside the CDR3, the full variable domain is EAGVAQSPRYKIIEKRQSVAFWCNPISGHATLYWYQQILGQGPKLLIQFQNNGVVDDSQLPKDRFSAERLKGVDSTLKIQPAKLEDSAVYLCASSLPIGAETQYFGPGTRLLVL.

The rearrangement joins TRBV5-6 to TRBJ1-5; 8 nucleotides align to TRBD1. The CDR3 consists of 17 residues. V shed 2 bases and J 3 bases; nucleotides not matched to a gene: 10. Germline V gives CDR1 SGHDT, CDR2 YYEEEE. The CDR3 sequence is CASSFSYRGGNNQPQHF. Written as DNA, the CDR3 is TGTGCCAGCAGCTTCTCCTACAGGGGGGGTAACAATCAGCCCCAGCATTTT. The whole variable domain, filled in from reference TRBV5-6 and TRBJ1-5, reads DAGVTQSPTHLIKTRGQQVTLRCSPKSGHDTVSWYQQALGQGPQFIFQYYEEEERQRGNFPDRFSGHQFPNYSSELNVNALLLGDSALYLCASSFSYRGGNNQPQHFGDGTRLSIL.

The V call is TRBV28, the J call TRBJ2-2; D perhaps matches TRBD1 (5 bases). The length of the CDR3 is 16 residues. V shed 7 bases and J shed 5 bases, with 20 bases lying between them. The germline V gene has CDR1 MDHEN and CDR2 SYDVKM. The CDR3 DNA reads as TGTGCCAGCACCCGACTTGACAGACCCAGGACCGGGGAGCTGTTTTTT. Protein: CASTRLDRPRTGELFF.

This chain joins TRBV27 and TRBJ2-5; D may be TRBD1 (5 bases). This CDR3 region has 14 residues. Trimming removed 8 bases from V and 2 bases from J, with 15 bases in between. Per the germline V gene, CDR1 is MNHEY and CDR2 is SMNVEV (reference sequence). This CDR3 reads CASGRDGHQETQYF. CDR3 nucleotides: TGTGCCAGCGGCCGAGACGGACATCAAGAGACCCAGTACTTC.

CDR3 DNA: TGCGCCAGCAGCTCCCTTCTAGCGGGCTCCTACAATGAGCAGTTCTTC. This translates into CASSSLLAGSYNEQFF. This chain links TRBV5-1 with TRBJ2-1; 8 bases fit TRBD2. CDR3 size: 16 residues. V shed 3 bases and J 0 bases; nucleotides not matched to a gene: 5. Germline CDR1 SGHRS, CDR2 YFSETQ.

The chain employs TRBV11-2 and TRBJ1-2; D unclear. Germline loops: CDR1 SGHAT, CDR2 FQNNGV. The CDR3 extends over 12 amino acids. V lost 4 bases to trimming and J lost 3 bases, with 6 bases between them. CDR3 amino acids: CASSSRDYGYTF. CDR3 DNA sequence: TGTGCCAGCAGCTCCCGGGACTATGGCTACACCTTC.

This clone has a handful of counts. This rearrangement joins TRBV4-1 to TRBJ2-1; 13 nucleotides match TRBD2. Germline assignment: CDR1 MGHRA and CDR2 YSYEKL. The CDR3 runs 15 residues. After removal of 5 bases from V and 4 bases from J, the junction contained 2 bases not matched to a gene. This chain's CDR3 is CASSLGLAGYNEQFF. CDR3 DNA: TGCGCCAGCAGCTTGGGACTAGCGGGATACAATGAGCAGTTCTTC.

The count of this clone is one. This sequence joins TRBV27 and TRBJ2-2; maybe TRBD2 (6 bases). Germline V gene data show CDR1 as MNHEY and CDR2 as SMNVEV (reference sequence). The CDR3 is 17 amino acids. Between the trimmed V and J ends, which lost 5 bases and 8 bases, there was a span of 24 bases. This CDR3 reads CASSLPSMEGWVGELFF. In nucleotides, the CDR3 is TGTGCCAGCAGTCTACCCTCGATGGAGGGGTGGGTTGGGGAGCTGTTTTTT.

The chain couples TRBV6-6 to TRBJ1-3, with 8 bases aligning to TRBD1. The V and J ends lost 6 bases and 4 bases, in that order; junction bases with no gene match: 5. The CDR3 loop spans 14 amino acids. Per the germline V gene, CDR1 is MNHNY and CDR2 is SVGAGI (reference sequence). The DNA of the CDR3 is TGTGCCAGCAGCCTTGACAGGGGAGGAAACACCATATATTTT. It specifies CASSLDRGGNTIYF.

This clone was seen once. The gene calls are TRBV7-9 and TRBJ2-3; 14 bases are shared with TRBD2. CDR1 SEHNR and CDR2 FQNEAQ come from the germline V gene (reference sequence). After removal of 11 bases from V and 4 bases from J, the junction contained 17 bases not matched to a gene. The length of the CDR3 is 18 residues. The CDR3 DNA sequence: TGTGCCGGCCAATCGACTAGCGGGGGGGCGGTTATCGCAGATACGCAGTATTTT. It encodes CAGQSTSGGAVIADTQYF.

This clone came up once. V usage is TRBV19 and J usage is TRBJ2-3; the D gene is possibly TRBD2 (5 bases). The germline V gene encodes CDR1 LNHDA and CDR2 SQIVND (reference sequence). The CDR3 contains 14 residues. The V gene lost 6 bases and the J gene lost 5 bases, with 15 bases spanning the gap. The CDR3 spells CASRPEGWGDTQYF. In DNA form, the CDR3 reads TGTGCCAGTAGACCCGAGGGATGGGGAGATACGCAGTATTTT.

V gene TRBV7-4 combines with J gene TRBJ2-1; 8 positions match TRBD1. Germline CDR1 and CDR2: SGHVT and SQSDAQ. V trimming: 1 base; J trimming: 6 bases; junction bases outside the gene matches: 5. This CDR3 region has 15 residues. The CDR3 sequence is CASSLEGGQGNEQFF. CDR3 coding DNA: TGTGCCAGCAGCTTAGAGGGAGGACAGGGCAATGAGCAGTTCTTC.

In its sample, this clone was seen a few times. V usage is TRBV7-3 and J usage is TRBJ2-2, with D perhaps matching TRBD1 (5 bases). The CDR3 sequence is 14 residues long. CDR1 is SGHTA and CDR2 is FQGTGA in the germline V gene. With 5 bases removed from V and 3 bases from J, the gap between germline ends came to 10 bases. CDR3 region: CASSPIGDTGELFF. The CDR3 DNA reads as TGTGCCAGCAGCCCAATAGGGGACACCGGGGAGCTGTTTTTT.

The chain has TRBV4-1 and TRBJ1-2; a possible D gene is TRBD1 (5 bases). V was trimmed by 0 bases and J by 2 bases, leaving 13 bases between them. This CDR3 spans 16 amino acids. Germline V gene data show CDR1 as MGHRA and CDR2 as YSYEKL. The CDR3 protein is CASSQDTGALNYGYTF. In DNA, the CDR3 is TGCGCCAGCAGCCAAGATACCGGGGCCCTCAACTATGGCTACACCTTC.

A few counts support this clone. The chain couples TRBV9 to TRBJ2-5, with D perhaps TRBD2 (7 bases). Germline V gene data show CDR1 as SGDLS and CDR2 as YYNGEE. The CDR3 runs 15 residues. Trimming took off 7 bases at V and 1 base at J, with 17 bases between the two ends. The CDR3 DNA sequence: TGTGCCAGCTCCGTTGGGGGGGGCACCCAAGAGACCCAGTACTTC. It specifies CASSVGGGTQETQYF.

This clone showed up just a few times. The chain couples TRBV11-2 to TRBJ2-2; tentatively, D is TRBD2 (6 bases). CDR1 and CDR2 (germline): SGHAT, FQNNGV. Trimming stripped 1 base from V and 6 bases from J, with 15 bases between. The CDR3 runs 16 residues. In nucleotides, the CDR3 is TGTGCCAGCAGCTTAGGCGCGGGCGGGGCCCCCGGGGAGCTGTTTTTT. This translates into CASSLGAGGAPGELFF.

This clone was observed a single time. This rearrangement joins TRBV7-9 to TRBJ2-1; 11 bases are shared with TRBD2. J was trimmed by 8 bases and V by 2 bases; bases with no gene match: 8. CDR1 and CDR2 from the germline V gene are SEHNR and FQNEAQ (reference sequence). The length of the CDR3 is 16 residues. DNA of the CDR3: TGTGCCAGCAGCTTAAGGACTAGCGGGTGGATCGATGAGCAGTTCTTC. Residues: CASSLRTSGWIDEQFF.

V and J are TRBV4-2 and TRBJ1-4; 8 bases are a match to TRBD1. CDR1 and CDR2 from the germline V gene are LGHNA and YNFKEQ. V gave up 2 bases and J gave up 5 bases; unmatched junction bases: 10. This CDR3 has 17 amino acids. The CDR3 DNA sequence: TGTGCCAGCAGCCAATCCGACGGGACAGGCTCCAATGAAAAACTGTTTTTT. This gives the protein CASSQSDGTGSNEKLFF.

The V and J genes are TRBV6-5 and TRBJ2-7; D unclear. CDR1 is MNHEY, CDR2 SVGAGI, per germline. V lost 6 bases and J lost 4, with 16 bases in between. The length of the CDR3 is 14 residues. The DNA for the CDR3 is TGTGCCAGCAGCCACCGACACGAAGAATACGAGCAGTACTTC. Translating gives CASSHRHEEYEQYF.

This clone was counted between two and nine times. The gene calls are TRBV2 and TRBJ2-7; D is possibly TRBD1 (5 bases). CDR1 and CDR2 (germline): SNHLY, FYNNEI. V was cut by 6 bases and J by 0 bases, with 12 bases left in between. CDR3 length: 14 residues. CDR3 loop: CASRETVRSYEQYF. The DNA for the CDR3 is TGTGCCAGCAGGGAGACAGTGCGCTCCTACGAGCAGTACTTC.

This chain uses TRBV7-2 with TRBJ2-1; 7 positions match TRBD2. Germline values: CDR1 SGHTA, CDR2 FQGNSA. The CDR3 runs to 15 residues. The V and J ends lost 2 bases and 8 bases, in that order; junction bases with no gene match: 9. CDR3 DNA: TGTGCCAGCAGCTTAAGGTGGGCCCGGGGGGATGAGCAGTTCTTC. Translation: CASSLRWARGDEQFF.

V usage is TRBV6-5 and J usage is TRBJ1-2, with D possibly TRBD1 on 5 matching bases. Trimming pared 2 bases from V and 5 bases from J, leaving 12 bases between. Looked up from germline, CDR1 is MNHEY and CDR2 is SVGAGI. The CDR3 sequence is 14 residues long. The CDR3 DNA reads TGTGCCAGCAGTTACGTAGGGGTCGGGTATGGCTACACCTTC. The encoded protein is CASSYVGVGYGYTF.

This chain connects TRBV4-1 to TRBJ1-1, with D perhaps TRBD1 (5 bases). Germline values: CDR1 MGHRA, CDR2 YSYEKL. The V end lost 9 bases, the J end lost 0 bases, and 14 bases lay between the germline ends. The CDR3 loop spans 14 amino acids. In DNA form, the CDR3 reads TGCGCCAGTCGAATGGGACCCATGAACACTGAAGCTTTCTTT. Encoded protein: CASRMGPMNTEAFF.

V gene TRBV5-1 combines with J gene TRBJ2-7, with 10 bases identical to TRBD2. Germline V gene lookup returns CDR1 SGHRS and CDR2 YFSETQ. The V segment lost 7 bases and the J segment 0 bases; nucleotides outside the gene matches: 10. CDR3 length: 16 amino acids. CDR3: CASALSTSGTSYEQYF. The DNA for the CDR3 is TGCGCCAGCGCTCTTTCTACTAGCGGGACCTCCTACGAGCAGTACTTC.

This clone was found once. CDR3 sequence: CASSSSSTVTGNNEKLFF. DNA for the CDR3: TGTGCCAGCAGTTCAAGCTCCACCGTTACAGGGAACAATGAAAAACTGTTTTTT. The rearrangement links TRBV27 to TRBJ1-4; D perhaps matches TRBD1 (6 bases). The CDR3 loop spans 18 amino acids. Germline V lookup: CDR1 MNHEY, CDR2 SMNVEV (reference sequence). The V end lost 4 bases, the J end lost 5 bases, and 23 bases lay between the germline ends.

This clone occurred a few times. The chain joins TRBV7-9 to TRBJ2-1; D is unclear. CDR1 and CDR2 (germline): SEHNR, FQNEAQ (reference sequence). CDR3 length equals 14 residues. V was cut by 5 bases and J by 9 bases, with 17 bases left in between. The CDR3 DNA reads as TGTGCCAGCAGCCCCGGACGTCTTCTAGGTGAGCAGTTCTTC. Encoded protein: CASSPGRLLGEQFF.

This chain joins TRBV14 and TRBJ2-2; 11 bases are shared with TRBD2. Unmatched junction bases numbered 4, after V lost 0 bases and J lost 4 bases. The CDR3 extends over 17 amino acids. Germline lookup yields CDR1 SGHDN and CDR2 FVKESK. The CDR3 coding sequence is TGTGCCAGCAGCCAAGAGACTAGCGGGATTTTCACCGGGGAGCTGTTTTTT. Its protein is CASSQETSGIFTGELFF.

The DNA for the CDR3 is TGTGCCAGCAGCCGCGACAGGGGGTCAAGCTACACCTTC. Translating gives CASSRDRGSSYTF. This sequence joins TRBV25-1 and TRBJ1-2; 9 nucleotides line up with TRBD1. Germline CDR1 MGHDK, CDR2 SYGVNS. The junction had 8 bases not matched to a gene; V was cut back by 6 bases and J by 9 bases. The CDR3 loop spans 13 amino acids.